The 20 T cell receptor beta chains below were found in one sample sequenced in a study of T cell repertoires in cytomegalovirus infection. TCRdb re-analysed the reads in MiXCR, keeping a single row per CDR3 protein. The sample holds some 200,000 distinct CDR3 sequences, around 35% seen once. What these receptors recognize is not known. The sequencing used CD8+ T cells from cultured PBMCs, collected from culture after CMV antigen stimulation. The receptors were gathered from a human donor in good health (CMV status not recorded). Some clones in this sample may be carry-over from other donors' samples.

Only a few counts were recorded for this clonotype. CDR3 region: CASSLRRGSGSNEQFF. The CDR3 DNA is TGCGCCAGCAGCCTCCGAAGGGGTAGCGGGAGTAATGAGCAGTTCTTC. The chain has TRBV4-1 and TRBJ2-1, with TRBD2 identical over 9 bases. Germline V gives CDR1 MGHRA, CDR2 YSYEKL. V was pared by 4 bases and J by 7 bases, with 11 bases of the junction left unmatched. This CDR3 has 16 amino acids.

A few counts support this clonotype. The rearrangement uses TRBV4-1 and TRBJ2-1; 8 nucleotides agree with TRBD2. V lost 0 bases, J lost 9 bases, and 10 bases stayed unmatched. The CDR3 length is 16 residues. Looked up from germline, CDR1 is MGHRA and CDR2 is YSYEKL. In DNA form, the CDR3 reads TGCGCCAGCAGCCAAGAGGCCTATCGGGGGGGCGGTGAGCAGTTCTTC. This sequence encodes CASSQEAYRGGGEQFF.

This sequence joins TRBV27 and TRBJ2-1; D not certain. From germline, CDR1 is MNHEY and CDR2 SMNVEV (reference sequence). The length of the CDR3 is 17 residues. V gave up 4 bases and J gave up 0 bases, with 16 bases separating them. The CDR3 protein is CASSSAPASSSYNEQFF. In nucleotides, the CDR3 is TGTGCCAGCAGTTCCGCCCCCGCTTCGAGCTCCTACAATGAGCAGTTCTTC.

Worth noting for this clonotype: The junction does not match germline at one end; this may be a read error. The V gene is TRBV25-1, the J gene TRBJ1-1, with D perhaps TRBD1 (6 bases). Per the germline V gene, CDR1 is MGHDK and CDR2 is SYGVNS. This CDR3 has 12 residues. CDR3 sequence: CASGYPGAEAFF. Written as DNA, the CDR3 is TGTGCCAGCGGCTACCCAGGGGCTGAGGCTTTCTTT.

The rearrangement uses TRBV6-6 and TRBJ2-4; no clear D gene. Germline V CDR1 and CDR2: MNHNY, SVGAGI (reference sequence). Trimming took 2 bases from V and 5 from J, leaving 16 bases between them. The CDR3 is made up of 16 amino acids. In DNA, the CDR3 is TGTGCCAGCAGTTACACACCAGCCCTCTATGAAAACATTCAGTACTTC. Translating gives CASSYTPALYENIQYF.

This clonotype was observed a handful of times. The V gene is TRBV5-1, the J gene TRBJ2-7; D gene uncertain. The CDR3 loop spans 13 amino acids. Germline V lookup: CDR1 SGHRS, CDR2 YFSETQ. V was shortened by 0 bases and J by 7 bases, with 11 bases between the two germline ends. This CDR3 reads CASSLVAAREQYF. The CDR3 bases are TGCGCCAGCAGCTTGGTGGCGGCCCGGGAGCAGTACTTC.

The CDR3 region has the DNA TGTGCCAGCAGTGCGACTAGCGGGTTCTCCTACGAGCAGTACTTC. It translates to CASSATSGFSYEQYF. The rearrangement links TRBV28 to TRBJ2-7; 10 nucleotides align to TRBD2. This CDR3 spans 15 amino acids. CDR1 is MDHEN and CDR2 is SYDVKM in the germline V gene. Germline trimming cut 5 bases from V and 0 bases from J; bases unmatched to any gene: 4.

This clonotype was seen repeatedly, ten times or more. This rearrangement joins TRBV11-2 to TRBJ2-5, with unresolved D. The ends were cut back, 1 base at V and 4 bases at J, with 19 bases in the middle. CDR1 and CDR2 (germline): SGHAT, FQNNGV. The CDR3 is made up of 17 amino acids. CDR3 loop: CASSLVYSREMGETQYF. For the CDR3, the DNA is TGTGCCAGCAGCTTAGTTTACAGTAGAGAAATGGGAGAGACCCAGTACTTC.

This clonotype was found a few times. The chain recombines TRBV27 with TRBJ1-1; D not resolved. Germline V gene sequence: CDR1 MNHEY, CDR2 SMNVEV (reference sequence). The CDR3 consists of 11 residues. V lost 9 bases and J lost 7, with 12 bases in between. In DNA form, the CDR3 reads TGTGCCAGTATCACTCGGGGTGAAGCTTTCTTT. Translating it yields CASITRGEAFF.

The gene calls are TRBV13 and TRBJ2-1; 15 nucleotides match TRBD2. V lost 4 bases to trimming and J lost 9 bases; unmatched junction nucleotides: 7. Germline V lookup: CDR1 PRHDT, CDR2 FYEKMQ (reference sequence). The CDR3 is made up of 16 amino acids. CDR3 loop: CASSSRGLAGGTEQFF. Here the CDR3 DNA reads TGTGCCAGCAGCTCCCGAGGACTAGCGGGGGGGACTGAGCAGTTCTTC.

The chain couples TRBV27 to TRBJ2-7; D may be TRBD1 or TRBD2 (5 bases each). V lost 2 bases and J 3 bases, leaving 8 bases between the germline ends. The V gene's germline CDR1 is MNHEY and CDR2 SMNVEV (reference sequence). The CDR3 length is 13 residues. The CDR3 DNA is TGTGCCAGCAGTTTAGGGGACGGCTACGAGCAGTACTTC. Translating it yields CASSLGDGYEQYF.

This clonotype has only a few counts. V is TRBV12-3 or TRBV12-4 and J is TRBJ2-5, with D maybe TRBD1 (5 bases). The CDR3 runs to 15 residues. V was clipped by 7 bases and J by 1 base, with 16 bases between them. The CDR3 nucleotides are TGTGCCAGCACCCTTGCTTTGGGGCTCCAAGAGACCCAGTACTTC. The encoded protein is CASTLALGLQETQYF.

This clonotype was detected a few times. The rearrangement uses TRBV7-9 and TRBJ1-5; 9 positions match TRBD1. The CDR3 has 14 residues. V gave up 8 bases and J gave up 2 bases; unmatched junction bases: 4. CDR1 is SEHNR, CDR2 FQNEAQ, per germline (reference sequence). The CDR3 reads CASGRTGGNQPQHF. Here the CDR3 DNA reads TGTGCCAGCGGGCGGACAGGGGGCAATCAGCCCCAGCATTTT.

This chain connects TRBV9 to TRBJ1-1; TRBD1 aligns across 10 bases. V shed 3 bases, J shed 1 base, and the junction held 9 bases outside the gene matches. Germline-derived CDR1 and CDR2 are SGDLS and YYNGEE. The CDR3 loop spans 17 amino acids. Here the CDR3 reads CASSGSVDRGKNTEAFF. The CDR3 nucleotides are TGTGCCAGCAGCGGGTCCGTGGACAGGGGGAAGAACACTGAAGCTTTCTTT.

This clonotype was seen a handful of times. This rearrangement joins TRBV11-2 to TRBJ1-1; TRBD1 agrees at 8 bases. The germline gives CDR1 SGHAT, CDR2 FQNNGV. The CDR3 is made up of 15 amino acids. The V segment lost 5 bases and the J segment 1 base; nucleotides outside the gene matches: 6. CDR3 DNA: TGTGCCAGCAGCGTCCCCGGGACAGGGAACACTGAAGCTTTCTTT. Amino acid sequence: CASSVPGTGNTEAFF.

The chain recombines TRBV6-6 with TRBJ1-6, with 7 bases aligning to TRBD1. CDR1 is MNHNY, CDR2 SVGAGI, per germline (reference sequence). The junction had 11 bases not matched to a gene; V was cut back by 6 bases and J by 0 bases. The length of the CDR3 is 18 residues. The DNA for the CDR3 is TGTGCCAGCAGCCTACTCGACAGGGCGAACTCCTATAATTCACCCCTCCACTTT. Protein: CASSLLDRANSYNSPLHF.

This clonotype occurred once. The chain has TRBV14 and TRBJ1-2; D is uncertain. V was pared by 1 base and J by 0 bases, with 12 bases between. Germline CDR1 SGHDN, CDR2 FVKESK. The CDR3 covers 16 residues. The CDR3 nucleotides read TGTGCCAGCAGCCAAGTGTTGGCCAGCGCTAACTATGGCTACACCTTC. It yields the protein CASSQVLASANYGYTF. Full variable domain (outside the CDR3, taken from reference TRBV14 and TRBJ1-2): EAGVTQFPSHSVIEKGQTVTLRCDPISGHDNLYWYRRVMGKEIKFLLHFVKESKQDESGMPNNRFLAERTGGTYSTLKVQPAELEDSGVYFCASSQVLASANYGYTFGSGTRLTVV.

The CDR3 region has the DNA TGTGCCAGCAGCTTAGCGGACGTGGGGACCTACGAGCAGTACTTC. Protein: CASSLADVGTYEQYF. The chain recombines TRBV7-2 with TRBJ2-7; D gene uncertain. CDR3 size: 15 residues. CDR1 is SGHTA, CDR2 FQGNSA, per germline. V gave up 0 bases and J gave up 2 bases, with 11 bases separating them.

The chain employs TRBV27 and TRBJ1-5; D not resolved. Looked up from germline, CDR1 is MNHEY and CDR2 is SMNVEV (reference sequence). The CDR3 length is 13 residues. The germline V and J ends were trimmed by 1 base and 7 bases, with 8 bases remaining between them. The CDR3 nucleotides read TGTGCCAGCAGTTTATACGGGGAGCAGCCCCAGCATTTT. Protein product: CASSLYGEQPQHF.

The sample holds a few counts of this clonotype. The chain recombines TRBV27 with TRBJ2-7; 7 bases match TRBD1. The germline V gene has CDR1 MNHEY and CDR2 SMNVEV (reference sequence). V lost 4 bases, J lost 3 bases, and 3 bases stayed unmatched. This CDR3 comprises 13 residues. The CDR3 DNA reads as TGTGCCAGCAGTTCGGGACAGTACTACGAGCAGTACTTC. Residues: CASSSGQYYEQYF.